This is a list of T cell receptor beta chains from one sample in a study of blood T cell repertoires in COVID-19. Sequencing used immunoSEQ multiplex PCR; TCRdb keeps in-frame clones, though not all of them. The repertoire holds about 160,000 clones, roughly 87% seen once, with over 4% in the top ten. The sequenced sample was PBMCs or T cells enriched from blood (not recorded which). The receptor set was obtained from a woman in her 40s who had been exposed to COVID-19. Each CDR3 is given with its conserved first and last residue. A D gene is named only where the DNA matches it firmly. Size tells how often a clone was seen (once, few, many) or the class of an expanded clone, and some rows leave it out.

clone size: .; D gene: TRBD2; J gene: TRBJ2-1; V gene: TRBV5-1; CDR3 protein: CASTSGSSYNEQFF; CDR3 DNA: TGCGCCAGCACTAGCGGGAGCTCCTACAATGAGCAGTTCTTC
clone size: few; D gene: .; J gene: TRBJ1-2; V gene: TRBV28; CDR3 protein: CASATERRGGTYGYTF; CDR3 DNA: TGTGCCAGCGCAACCGAACGTAGGGGGGGCACTTATGGCTACACCTTC
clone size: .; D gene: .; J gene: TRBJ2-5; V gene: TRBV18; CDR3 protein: CASSPWTEETQYF; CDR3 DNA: TGTGCCAGCTCACCATGGACAGAAGAGACCCAGTACTTC
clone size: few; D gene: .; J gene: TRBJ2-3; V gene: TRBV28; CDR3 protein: CASSPITLAQFTDTQYF; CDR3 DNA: TGTGCCAGCAGTCCAATAACCCTGGCACAGTTCACAGATACGCAGTATTTT
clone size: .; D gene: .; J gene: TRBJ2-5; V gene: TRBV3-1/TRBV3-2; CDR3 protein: CASSQHLRAMETQYF; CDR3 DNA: TGTGCCAGCAGCCAACATCTCAGGGCGATGGAGACCCAGTACTTC
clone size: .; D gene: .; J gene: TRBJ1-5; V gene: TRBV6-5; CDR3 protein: CASIWESTGNQPQHF; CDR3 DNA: TGTGCCAGCATTTGGGAGTCAACGGGCAATCAGCCCCAGCATTTT
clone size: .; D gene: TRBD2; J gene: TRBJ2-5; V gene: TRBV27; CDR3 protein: CASSFYPPGLAGGQETQYF; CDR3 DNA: TGTGCCAGCAGTTTCTACCCACCGGGACTAGCGGGAGGACAAGAGACCCAGTACTTC
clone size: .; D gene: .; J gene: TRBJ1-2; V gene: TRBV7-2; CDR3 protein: CASSLAQITNGYTF; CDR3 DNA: TGTGCCAGCAGCTTAGCCCAGATAACTAATGGCTACACCTTC
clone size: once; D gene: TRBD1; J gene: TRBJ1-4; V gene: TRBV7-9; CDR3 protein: CASSPVPGQGDNEKLFF; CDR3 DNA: TGTGCCAGCAGCCCAGTCCCGGGACAGGGGGATAATGAAAAACTGTTTTTT
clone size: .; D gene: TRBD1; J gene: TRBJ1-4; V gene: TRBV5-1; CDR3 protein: CASSLTQGADEKLFF; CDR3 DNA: TGCGCCAGCAGCTTGACCCAGGGGGCTGATGAAAAACTGTTTTTT
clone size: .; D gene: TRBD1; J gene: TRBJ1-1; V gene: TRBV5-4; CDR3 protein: CASSLKQGASTEAFF; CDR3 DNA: TGTGCCAGCAGCTTGAAGCAGGGGGCAAGCACTGAAGCTTTCTTT
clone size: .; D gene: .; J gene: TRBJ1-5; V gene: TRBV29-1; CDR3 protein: CSVEAGFQPQHF; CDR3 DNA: TGCAGCGTTGAGGCAGGGTTTCAGCCCCAGCATTTT
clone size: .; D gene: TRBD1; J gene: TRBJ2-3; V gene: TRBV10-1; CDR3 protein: CASNDRVTDTQYF; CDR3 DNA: TGCGCCAGCAACGACAGGGTAACAGATACGCAGTATTTT
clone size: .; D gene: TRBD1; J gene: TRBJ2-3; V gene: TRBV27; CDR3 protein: CASSLPTGTGLRTDTQYF; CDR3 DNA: TGTGCCAGCAGTTTACCTACCGGGACAGGGTTACGCACAGATACGCAGTATTTT
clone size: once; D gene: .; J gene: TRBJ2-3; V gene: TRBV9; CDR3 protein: CASSPNPGMGTDTQYF; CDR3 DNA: TGTGCCAGCAGCCCGAACCCAGGGATGGGCACAGATACGCAGTATTTT
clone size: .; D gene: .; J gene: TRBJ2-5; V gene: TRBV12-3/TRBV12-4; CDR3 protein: CASSRQETQYF; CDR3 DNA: TGTGCCAGCAGTCGCCAAGAGACCCAGTACTTC
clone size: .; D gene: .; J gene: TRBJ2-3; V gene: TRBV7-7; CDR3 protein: CASSLGLGGTDTQYF; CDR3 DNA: TGTGCCAGCAGCTTAGGGTTAGGGGGCACAGATACGCAGTATTTT
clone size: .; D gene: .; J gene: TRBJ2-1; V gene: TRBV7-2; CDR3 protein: CASGLAAFSYNEQFF; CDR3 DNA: TGTGCCAGCGGATTAGCGGCTTTCTCCTACAATGAGCAGTTCTTC
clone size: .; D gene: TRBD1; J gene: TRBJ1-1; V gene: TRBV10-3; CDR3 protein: CAIRRDRQAFF; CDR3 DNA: TGTGCCATCAGGAGGGACAGGCAAGCTTTCTTT
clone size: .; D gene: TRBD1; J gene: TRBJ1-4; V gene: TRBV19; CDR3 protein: CASSGQGMANEKLFF; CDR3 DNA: TGTGCCAGTAGTGGACAGGGGATGGCTAATGAAAAACTGTTTTTT
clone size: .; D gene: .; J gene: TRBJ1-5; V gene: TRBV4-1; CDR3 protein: CASSQQTQGQPQHF; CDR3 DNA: TGCGCCAGCAGCCAACAGACCCAGGGGCAGCCCCAGCATTTT
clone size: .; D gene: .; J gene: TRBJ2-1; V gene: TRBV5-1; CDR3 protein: CASSLAMRGNEQFF; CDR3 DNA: TGCGCCAGCAGCTTGGCCATGCGGGGTAATGAGCAGTTCTTC
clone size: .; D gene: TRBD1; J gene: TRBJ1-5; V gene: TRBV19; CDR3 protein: CASSSTGGGSNQPQHF; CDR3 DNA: TGTGCCAGTAGTTCAACAGGGGGGGGGAGCAATCAGCCCCAGCATTTT
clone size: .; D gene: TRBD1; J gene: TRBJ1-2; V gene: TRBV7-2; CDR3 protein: CASSLATGRNYGYTF; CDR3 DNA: TGTGCCAGCAGCTTAGCGACAGGGCGAAACTATGGCTACACCTTC
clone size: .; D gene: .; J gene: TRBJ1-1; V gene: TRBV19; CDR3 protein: CASSRAQGYTEAFF; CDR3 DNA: TGTGCCAGTAGTCGAGCACAGGGATACACTGAAGCTTTCTTT
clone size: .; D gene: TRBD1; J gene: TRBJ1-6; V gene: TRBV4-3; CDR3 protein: CASSQHPGQGAISPLHF; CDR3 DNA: TGCGCCAGCAGCCAACATCCGGGACAGGGGGCTATTTCACCCCTCCACTTT
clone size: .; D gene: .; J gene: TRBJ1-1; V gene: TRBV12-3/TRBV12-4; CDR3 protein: CASSYRATTEAFF; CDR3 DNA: TGTGCCAGCAGTTACAGGGCGACCACTGAAGCTTTCTTT
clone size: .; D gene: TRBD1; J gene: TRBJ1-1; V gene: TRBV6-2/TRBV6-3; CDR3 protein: CASSYTGGSAFF; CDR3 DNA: TGTGCCAGCAGTTATACAGGGGGCTCAGCTTTCTTT
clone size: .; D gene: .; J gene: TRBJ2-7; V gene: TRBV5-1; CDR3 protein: CASSPEAVGSPYEQYF; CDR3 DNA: TGCGCCAGCAGTCCGGAAGCGGTCGGCAGCCCCTACGAGCAGTACTTC
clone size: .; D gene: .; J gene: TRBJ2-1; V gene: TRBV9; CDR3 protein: CASSVFRGFYNEQFF; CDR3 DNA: TGTGCCAGCAGCGTATTTCGGGGGTTCTACAATGAGCAGTTCTTC
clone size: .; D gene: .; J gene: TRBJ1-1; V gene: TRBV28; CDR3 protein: CASIGGTEAFF; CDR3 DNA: TGTGCCAGCATAGGGGGTACTGAAGCTTTCTTT
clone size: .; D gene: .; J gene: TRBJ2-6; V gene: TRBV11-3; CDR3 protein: CASSSSGAPGANVLTF; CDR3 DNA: TGTGCCAGCAGCTCGTCAGGGGCTCCGGGGGCCAACGTCCTGACTTTC
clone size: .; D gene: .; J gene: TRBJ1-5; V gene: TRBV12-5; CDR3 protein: CASGSLPRVQPQHF; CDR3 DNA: TGTGCTAGTGGTTCGTTACCCAGGGTTCAGCCCCAGCATTTT
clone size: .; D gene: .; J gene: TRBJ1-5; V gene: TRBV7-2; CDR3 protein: CASSLAGYSNQPQHF; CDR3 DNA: TGTGCCAGCAGCTTAGCCGGGTATAGCAATCAGCCCCAGCATTTT
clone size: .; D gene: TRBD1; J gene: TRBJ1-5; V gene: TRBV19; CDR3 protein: CASSIRRQGSNQPQHF; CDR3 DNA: TGTGCCAGTAGTATACGCCGACAGGGTAGCAATCAGCCCCAGCATTTT
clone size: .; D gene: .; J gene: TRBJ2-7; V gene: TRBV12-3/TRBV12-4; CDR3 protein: CASSLADSYEQYF; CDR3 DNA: TGTGCCAGCAGTTTGGCAGATTCCTACGAGCAGTACTTC
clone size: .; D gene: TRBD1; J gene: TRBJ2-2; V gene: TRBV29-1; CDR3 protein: CSVEAGTGNTGELFF; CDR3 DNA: TGCAGCGTTGAAGCCGGGACAGGGAACACCGGGGAGCTGTTTTTT
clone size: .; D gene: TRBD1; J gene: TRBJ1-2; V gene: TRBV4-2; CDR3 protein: CASSQLRGGNYGYTF; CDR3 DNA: TGTGCCAGCAGCCAATTGCGAGGGGGCAACTATGGCTACACCTTC
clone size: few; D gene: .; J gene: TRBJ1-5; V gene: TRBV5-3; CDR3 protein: CARRATGKLNQPQHF; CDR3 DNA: TGTGCCAGAAGAGCCACGGGGAAACTCAATCAGCCCCAGCATTTT
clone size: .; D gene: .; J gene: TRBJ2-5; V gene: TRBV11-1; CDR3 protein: CASSLVSETQYF; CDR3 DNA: TGTGCCAGCAGCTTAGTCTCGGAGACCCAGTACTTC
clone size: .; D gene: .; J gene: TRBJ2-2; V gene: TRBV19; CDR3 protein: CASSMPERSHGELFF; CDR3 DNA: TGTGCCAGTAGTATGCCAGAACGTTCTCACGGGGAGCTGTTTTTT
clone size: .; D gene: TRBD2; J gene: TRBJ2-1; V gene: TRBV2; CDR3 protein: CARGGLAVHEQFF; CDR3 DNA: TGTGCCAGGGGGGGACTAGCGGTACATGAGCAGTTCTTC
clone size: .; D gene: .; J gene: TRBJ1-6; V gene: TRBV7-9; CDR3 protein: CASSSVEDSPLHF; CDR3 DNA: TGTGCCAGCAGTTCTGTCGAGGATTCACCCCTCCACTTT
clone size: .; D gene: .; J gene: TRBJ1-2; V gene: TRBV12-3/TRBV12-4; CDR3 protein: CASRLAGLGGYTF; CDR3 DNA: TGTGCCAGCAGACTCGCAGGTTTGGGTGGCTACACCTTC
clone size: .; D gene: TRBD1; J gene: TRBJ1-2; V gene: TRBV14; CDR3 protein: CASSHDTGGYGYTF; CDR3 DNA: TGTGCCAGCAGCCACGATACAGGGGGCTATGGCTACACCTTC
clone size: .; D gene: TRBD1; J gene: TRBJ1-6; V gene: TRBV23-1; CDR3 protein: CASSHKSRDRGDNSPLHF; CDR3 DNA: TGCGCCAGCAGTCACAAGTCCCGGGACAGGGGTGATAATTCACCCCTCCACTTT
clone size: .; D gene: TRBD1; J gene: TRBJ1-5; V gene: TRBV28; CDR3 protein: CASSDRASQPQHF; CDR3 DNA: TGTGCCAGCAGTGACAGGGCTAGCCAGCCCCAGCATTTT